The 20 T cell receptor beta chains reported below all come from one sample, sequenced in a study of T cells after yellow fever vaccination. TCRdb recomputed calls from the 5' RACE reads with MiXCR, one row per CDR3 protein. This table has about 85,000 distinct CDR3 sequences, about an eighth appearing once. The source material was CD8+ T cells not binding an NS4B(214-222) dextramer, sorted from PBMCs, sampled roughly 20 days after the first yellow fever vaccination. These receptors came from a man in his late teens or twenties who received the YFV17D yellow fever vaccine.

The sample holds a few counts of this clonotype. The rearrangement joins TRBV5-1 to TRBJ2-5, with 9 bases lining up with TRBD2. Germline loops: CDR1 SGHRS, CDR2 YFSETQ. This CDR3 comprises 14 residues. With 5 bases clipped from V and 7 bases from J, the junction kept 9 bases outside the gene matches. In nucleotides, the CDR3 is TGCGCCAGCAGTCCTAGCGGGGCACTAGGGACCCAGTACTTC. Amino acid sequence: CASSPSGALGTQYF. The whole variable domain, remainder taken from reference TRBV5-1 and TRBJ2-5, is KAGVTQTPRYLIKTRGQQVTLSCSPISGHRSVSWYQQTPGQGLQFLFEYFSETQRNKGNFPGRFSGRQFSNSRSEMNVSTLELGDSALYLCASSPSGALGTQYFGPGTRLLVL.

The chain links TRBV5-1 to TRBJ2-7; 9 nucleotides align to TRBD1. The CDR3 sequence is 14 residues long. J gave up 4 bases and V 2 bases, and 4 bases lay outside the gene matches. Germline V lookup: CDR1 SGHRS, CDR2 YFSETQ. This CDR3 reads CASSFGQGSYEQYF. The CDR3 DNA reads TGCGCCAGCAGCTTTGGACAGGGGTCGTACGAGCAGTACTTC.

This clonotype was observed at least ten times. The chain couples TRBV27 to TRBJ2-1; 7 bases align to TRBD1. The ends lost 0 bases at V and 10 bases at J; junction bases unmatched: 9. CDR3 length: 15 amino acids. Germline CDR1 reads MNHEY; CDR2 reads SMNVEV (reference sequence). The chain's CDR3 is CASSLSGTERQEQFF. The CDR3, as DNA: TGTGCCAGCAGTTTATCAGGGACAGAACGACAGGAGCAGTTCTTC.

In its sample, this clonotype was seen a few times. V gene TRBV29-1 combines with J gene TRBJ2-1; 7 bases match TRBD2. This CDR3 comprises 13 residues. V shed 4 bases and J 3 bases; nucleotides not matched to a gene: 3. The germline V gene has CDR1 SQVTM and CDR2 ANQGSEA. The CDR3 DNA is TGCAGCGTTGCTGGCGGGGGCTACAATGAGCAGTTCTTC. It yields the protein CSVAGGGYNEQFF.

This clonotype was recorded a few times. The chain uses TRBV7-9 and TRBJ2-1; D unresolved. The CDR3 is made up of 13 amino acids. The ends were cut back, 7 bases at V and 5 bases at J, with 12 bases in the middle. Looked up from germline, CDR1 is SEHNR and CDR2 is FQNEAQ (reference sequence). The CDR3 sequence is CASNSVQDNEQFF. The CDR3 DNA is TGTGCCAGCAACTCTGTCCAGGACAATGAGCAGTTCTTC.

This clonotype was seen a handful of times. CDR3 nucleotides: TGCGCCAGCAGCCAACAGGGGAACTCCTACGAGCAGTACTTC. Encoded protein: CASSQQGNSYEQYF. The chain links TRBV4-3 to TRBJ2-7; TRBD1 is a possible D gene (6 bases). This CDR3 comprises 14 residues. V was trimmed by 2 bases and J by 0 bases, leaving 8 bases between them. Germline-derived CDR1 and CDR2 are LGHNA and YSLEER.

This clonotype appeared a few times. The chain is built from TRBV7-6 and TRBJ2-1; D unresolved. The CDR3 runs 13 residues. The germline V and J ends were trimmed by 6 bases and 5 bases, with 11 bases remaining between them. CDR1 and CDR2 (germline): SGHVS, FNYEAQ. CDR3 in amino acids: CASREKGHNEQFF. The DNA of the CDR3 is TGTGCCAGCAGGGAAAAGGGCCACAATGAGCAGTTCTTC. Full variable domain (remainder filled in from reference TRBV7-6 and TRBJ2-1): GAGVSQSPRYKVTKRGQDVALRCDPISGHVSLYWYRQALGQGPEFLTYFNYEAQQDKSGLPNDRFSAERPEGSISTLTIQRTEQRDSAMYRCASREKGHNEQFFGPGTRLTVL.

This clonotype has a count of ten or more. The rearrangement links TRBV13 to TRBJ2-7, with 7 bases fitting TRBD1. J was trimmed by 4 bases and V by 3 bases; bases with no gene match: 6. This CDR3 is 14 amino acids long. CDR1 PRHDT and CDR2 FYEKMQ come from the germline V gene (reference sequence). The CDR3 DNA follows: TGTGCCAGCAGCTTCGGGGACAGTACTTACGAGCAGTACTTC. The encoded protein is CASSFGDSTYEQYF.

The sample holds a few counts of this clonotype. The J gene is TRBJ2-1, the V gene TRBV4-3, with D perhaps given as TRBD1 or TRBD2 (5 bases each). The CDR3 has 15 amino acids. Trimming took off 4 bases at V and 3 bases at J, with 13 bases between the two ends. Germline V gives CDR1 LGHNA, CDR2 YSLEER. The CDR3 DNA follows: TGCGCCAGCAGCCGGGGATGGGACCACTACAATGAGCAGTTCTTC. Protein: CASSRGWDHYNEQFF.

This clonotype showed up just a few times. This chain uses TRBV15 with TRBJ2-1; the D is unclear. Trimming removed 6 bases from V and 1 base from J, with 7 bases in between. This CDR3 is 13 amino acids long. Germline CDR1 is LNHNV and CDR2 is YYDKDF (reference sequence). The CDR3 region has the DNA TGTGCCACCAGTGACCAGTCCTACAATGAGCAGTTCTTC. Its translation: CATSDQSYNEQFF.

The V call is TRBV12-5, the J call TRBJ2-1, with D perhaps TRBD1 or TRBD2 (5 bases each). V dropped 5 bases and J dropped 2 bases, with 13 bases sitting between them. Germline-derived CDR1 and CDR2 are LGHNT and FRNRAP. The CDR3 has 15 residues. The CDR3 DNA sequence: TGTGCTAGTGGTGGGGTCGTGGGACCCTACAATGAGCAGTTCTTC. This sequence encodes CASGGVVGPYNEQFF. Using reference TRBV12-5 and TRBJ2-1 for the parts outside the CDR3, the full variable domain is DARVTQTPRHKVTEMGQEVTMRCQPILGHNTVFWYRQTMMQGLELLAYFRNRAPLDDSGMPKDRFSAEMPDATLATLKIQPSEPRDSAVYFCASGGVVGPYNEQFFGPGTRLTVL.

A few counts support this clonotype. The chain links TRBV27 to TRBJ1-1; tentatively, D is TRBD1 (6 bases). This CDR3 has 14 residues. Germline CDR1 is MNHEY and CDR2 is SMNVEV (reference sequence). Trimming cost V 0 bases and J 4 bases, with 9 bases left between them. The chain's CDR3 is CASSLSGRGTEAFF. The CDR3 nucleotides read TGTGCCAGCAGTTTATCAGGCAGGGGCACTGAAGCTTTCTTT.

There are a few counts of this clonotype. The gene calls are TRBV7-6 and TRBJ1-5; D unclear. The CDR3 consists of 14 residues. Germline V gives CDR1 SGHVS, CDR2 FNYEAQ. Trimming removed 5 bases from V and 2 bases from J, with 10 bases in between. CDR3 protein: CASSRFEGNQPQHF. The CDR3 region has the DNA TGTGCCAGCAGCCGCTTCGAGGGCAATCAGCCCCAGCATTTT.

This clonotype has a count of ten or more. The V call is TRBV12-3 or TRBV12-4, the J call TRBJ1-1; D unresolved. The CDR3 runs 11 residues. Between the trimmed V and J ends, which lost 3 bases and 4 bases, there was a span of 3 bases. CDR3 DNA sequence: TGTGCCAGCAGTTTGGGCACTGAAGCTTTCTTT. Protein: CASSLGTEAFF.

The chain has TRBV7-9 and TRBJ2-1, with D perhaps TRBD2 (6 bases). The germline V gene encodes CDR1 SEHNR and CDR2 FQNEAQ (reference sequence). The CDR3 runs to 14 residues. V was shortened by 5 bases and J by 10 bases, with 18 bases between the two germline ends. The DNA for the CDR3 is TGTGCCAGCAGCCCACGGACTCCCGGGGGAGAGCAGTTCTTC. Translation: CASSPRTPGGEQFF.

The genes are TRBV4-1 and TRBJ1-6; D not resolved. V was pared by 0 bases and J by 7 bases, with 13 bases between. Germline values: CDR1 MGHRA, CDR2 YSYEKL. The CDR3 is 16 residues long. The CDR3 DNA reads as TGCGCCAGCAGCCAAGATGGGTCTACAGCCAATTCACCCCTCCACTTT. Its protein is CASSQDGSTANSPLHF.

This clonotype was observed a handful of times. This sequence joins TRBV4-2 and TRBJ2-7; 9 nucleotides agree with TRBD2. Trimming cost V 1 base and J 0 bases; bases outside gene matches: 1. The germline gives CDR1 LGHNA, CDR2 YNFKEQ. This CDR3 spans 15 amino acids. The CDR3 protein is CASSQGTSASYEQYF. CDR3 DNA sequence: TGTGCCAGCAGCCAAGGGACTAGCGCCTCCTACGAGCAGTACTTC.

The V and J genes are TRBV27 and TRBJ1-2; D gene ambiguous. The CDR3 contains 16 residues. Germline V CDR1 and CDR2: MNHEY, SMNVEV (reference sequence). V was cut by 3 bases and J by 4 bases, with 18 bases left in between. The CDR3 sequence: CASSFFSARNLYGYTF. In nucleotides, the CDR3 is TGTGCCAGCAGTTTCTTTTCAGCCCGAAACCTCTATGGCTACACCTTC.

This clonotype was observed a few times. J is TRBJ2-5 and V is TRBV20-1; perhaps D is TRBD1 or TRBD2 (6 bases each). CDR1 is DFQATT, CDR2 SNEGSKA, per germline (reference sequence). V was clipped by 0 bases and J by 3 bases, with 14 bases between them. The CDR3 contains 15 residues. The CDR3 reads CSARDGGRGEETQYF. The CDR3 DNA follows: TGCAGTGCTAGAGACGGGGGCAGGGGCGAAGAGACCCAGTACTTC.

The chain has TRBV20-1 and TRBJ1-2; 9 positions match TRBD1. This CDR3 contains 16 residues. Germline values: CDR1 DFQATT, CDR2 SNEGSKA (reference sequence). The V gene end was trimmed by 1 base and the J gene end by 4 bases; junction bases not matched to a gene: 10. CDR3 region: CSARGVGQGNSYGYTF. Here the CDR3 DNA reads TGCAGTGCTAGAGGAGTAGGACAGGGGAACAGCTATGGCTACACCTTC.